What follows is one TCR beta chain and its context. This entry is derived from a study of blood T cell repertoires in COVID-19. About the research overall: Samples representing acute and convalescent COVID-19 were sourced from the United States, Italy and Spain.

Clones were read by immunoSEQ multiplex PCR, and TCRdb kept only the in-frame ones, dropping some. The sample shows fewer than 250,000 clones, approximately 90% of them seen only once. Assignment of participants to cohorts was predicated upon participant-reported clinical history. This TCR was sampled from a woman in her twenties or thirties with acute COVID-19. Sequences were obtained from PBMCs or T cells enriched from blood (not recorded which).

The CDR3 reads CASSTRDQETQYF. The DNA for the CDR3 is TGCGCCAGCAGTACCCGGGATCAAGAGACCCAGTACTTC. The chain combines TRBV4-1 with TRBJ2-5, with a weak D call TRBD2 (5 bases). Germline CDR1 is MGHRA and CDR2 is YSYEKL. V lost 6 bases to trimming and J lost 2 bases, with 10 bases between them. This CDR3 is 13 amino acids long.